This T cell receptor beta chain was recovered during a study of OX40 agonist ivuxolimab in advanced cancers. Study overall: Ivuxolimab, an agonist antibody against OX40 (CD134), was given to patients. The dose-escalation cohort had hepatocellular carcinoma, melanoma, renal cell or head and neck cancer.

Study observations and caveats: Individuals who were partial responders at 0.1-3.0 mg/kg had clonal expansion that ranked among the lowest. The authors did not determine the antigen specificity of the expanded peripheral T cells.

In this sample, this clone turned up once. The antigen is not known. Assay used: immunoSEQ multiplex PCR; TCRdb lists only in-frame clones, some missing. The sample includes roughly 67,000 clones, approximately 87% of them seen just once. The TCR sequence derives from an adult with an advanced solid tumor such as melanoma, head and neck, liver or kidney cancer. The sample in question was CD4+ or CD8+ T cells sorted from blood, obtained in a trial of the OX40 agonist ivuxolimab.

CDR3 sequence (DNA): TGTGCCAGCAAGAGGCTAGGAGGGGGCACAGATACGCAGTATTTT. Its protein product is CASKRLGGGTDTQYF. The chain has TRBV6-1 and TRBJ2-3; tentative D call: TRBD2 (6 bases). CDR1 MNHNS and CDR2 SASEGT come from the germline V gene. The V end lost 7 bases, the J end lost 1 base, and 15 bases lay between the germline ends. CDR3 length: 15 amino acids.